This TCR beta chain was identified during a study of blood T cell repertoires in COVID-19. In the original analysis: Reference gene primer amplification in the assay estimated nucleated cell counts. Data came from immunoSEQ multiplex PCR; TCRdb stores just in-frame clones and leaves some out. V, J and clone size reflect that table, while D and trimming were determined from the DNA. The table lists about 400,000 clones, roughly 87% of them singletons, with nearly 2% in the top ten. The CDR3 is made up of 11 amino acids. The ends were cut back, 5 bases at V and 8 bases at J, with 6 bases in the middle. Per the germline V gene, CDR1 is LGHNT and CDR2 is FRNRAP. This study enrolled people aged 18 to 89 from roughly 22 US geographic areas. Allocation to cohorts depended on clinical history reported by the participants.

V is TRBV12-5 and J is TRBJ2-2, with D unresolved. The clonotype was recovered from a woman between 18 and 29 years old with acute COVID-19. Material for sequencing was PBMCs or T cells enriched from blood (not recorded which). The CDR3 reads CASGLRGELFF. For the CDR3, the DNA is TGTGCTAGTGGTCTACGAGGGGAGCTGTTTTTT.